This TCR beta chain was sequenced during a study of control samples from healthy donors and cancer patients. The CDR3 runs to 15 residues. V lost 4 bases and J lost 0, with 12 bases in between. CDR1 and CDR2 from the germline V gene are LGHNA and YNFKEQ. Generated by immunoSEQ multiplex PCR, the TCRdb table keeps only in-frame clones and is missing some. Here the sample spans roughly 130,000 clones, over 85% being singletons. The TCR originated in a man aged 25 to 40 in good health. The chain is built from TRBV4-2 and TRBJ1-2; D remains ambiguous. The sample consisted of blood. The CDR3 nucleotides read TGTGCCAGCAGCCCAACAGAATCTTCTAACTATGGCTACACCTTC. This gives the protein CASSPTESSNYGYTF.